This T cell receptor (beta chain) was identified during a study of radiation and T cells in renal cell carcinoma. Study at large: Nephrectomy followed 15 Gy stereotactic body radiation by 4 weeks.

Produced via immunoSEQ multiplex PCR; TCRdb's table is partial and in-frame only. Of about 120,000 clones detected, approximately 85% appear once; the ten largest clones hold 5% to 6.5%. Per the germline V gene, CDR1 is SGDLS and CDR2 is YYNGEE. The CDR3 runs to 13 residues. V was cut by 2 bases and J by 4 bases, with 6 bases left in between. Time point: blood 2 weeks post-SBRT. This sample's treatment: 15 Gy SBRT to primary tumor, nephrectomy 4 weeks later. After SBRT, blood was collected at 2 and 4 weeks, plus baseline. Material: blood, obtained from a patient whose treatment included radiotherapy and nephrectomy. The chain uses TRBV9 and TRBJ1-4; D gene unclear. The clonotype was recovered from a man aged 45-60 years with renal cell carcinoma. CDR3 sequence reads: CASSVSVNEKLFF. For the CDR3, the DNA is TGTGCCAGCAGCGTTTCAGTTAATGAAAAACTGTTTTTT.